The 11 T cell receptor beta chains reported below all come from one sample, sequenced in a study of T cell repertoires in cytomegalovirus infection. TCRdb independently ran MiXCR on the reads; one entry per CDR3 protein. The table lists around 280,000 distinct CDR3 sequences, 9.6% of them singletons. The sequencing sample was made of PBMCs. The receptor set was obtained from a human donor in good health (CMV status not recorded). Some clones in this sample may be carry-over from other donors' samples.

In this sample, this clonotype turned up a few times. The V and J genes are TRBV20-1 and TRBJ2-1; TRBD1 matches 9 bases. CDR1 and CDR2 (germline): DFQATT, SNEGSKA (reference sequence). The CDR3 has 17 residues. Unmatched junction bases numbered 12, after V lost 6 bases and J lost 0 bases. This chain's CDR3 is CSAPGTGKFSSYNEQFF. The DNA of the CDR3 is TGCAGTGCCCCCGGGACAGGGAAATTCAGCTCCTACAATGAGCAGTTCTTC.

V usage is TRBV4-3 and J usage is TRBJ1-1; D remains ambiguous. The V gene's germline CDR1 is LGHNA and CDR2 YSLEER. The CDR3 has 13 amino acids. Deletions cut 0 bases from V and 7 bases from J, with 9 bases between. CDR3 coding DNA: TGCGCCAGCAGCCAAGATTTAACGGGTGAAGCTTTCTTT. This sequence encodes CASSQDLTGEAFF.

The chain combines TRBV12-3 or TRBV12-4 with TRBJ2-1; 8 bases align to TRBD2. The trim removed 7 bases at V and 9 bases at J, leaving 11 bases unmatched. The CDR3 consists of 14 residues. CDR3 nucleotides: TGTGCCAGCACCGGCCTAGCGGGCGGGGGTGAGCAGTTCTTC. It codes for CASTGLAGGGEQFF.

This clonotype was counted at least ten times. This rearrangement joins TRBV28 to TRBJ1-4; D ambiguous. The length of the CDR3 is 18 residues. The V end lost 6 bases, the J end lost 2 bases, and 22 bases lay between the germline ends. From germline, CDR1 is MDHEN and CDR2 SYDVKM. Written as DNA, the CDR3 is TGTGCCAGCAGCCATAGAGGGCTGAGGGCAAGGACTAATGAAAAACTGTTTTTT. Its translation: CASSHRGLRARTNEKLFF.

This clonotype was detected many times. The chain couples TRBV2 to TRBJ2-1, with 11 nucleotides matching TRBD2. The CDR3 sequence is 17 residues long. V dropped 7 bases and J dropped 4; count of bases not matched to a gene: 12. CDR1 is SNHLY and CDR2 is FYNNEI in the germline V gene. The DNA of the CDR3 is TGTGCCAGCAAGGATGTCCTAGCGGGGGGCACATACAATGAGCAGTTCTTC. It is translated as CASKDVLAGGTYNEQFF.

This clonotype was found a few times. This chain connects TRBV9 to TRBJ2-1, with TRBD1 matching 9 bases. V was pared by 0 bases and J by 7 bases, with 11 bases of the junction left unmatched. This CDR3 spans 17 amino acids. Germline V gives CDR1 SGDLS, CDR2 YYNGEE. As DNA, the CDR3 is TGTGCCAGCAGCGTAGCTTGGGCGACAGGGGGATTTAATGAGCAGTTCTTC. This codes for CASSVAWATGGFNEQFF.

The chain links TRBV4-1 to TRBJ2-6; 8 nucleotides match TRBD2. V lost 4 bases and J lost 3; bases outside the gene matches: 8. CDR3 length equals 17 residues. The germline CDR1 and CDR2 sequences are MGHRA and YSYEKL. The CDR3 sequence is CASSRDSGVDGANVLTF. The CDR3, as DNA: TGCGCCAGCAGCCGCGATAGCGGGGTGGATGGGGCCAACGTCCTGACTTTC.

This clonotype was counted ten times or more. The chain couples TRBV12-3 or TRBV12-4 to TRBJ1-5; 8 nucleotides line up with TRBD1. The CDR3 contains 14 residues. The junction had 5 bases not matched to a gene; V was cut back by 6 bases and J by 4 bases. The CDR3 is CASRFRQGNQPQHF. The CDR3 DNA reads TGTGCCAGCAGGTTCAGACAGGGGAATCAGCCCCAGCATTTT.

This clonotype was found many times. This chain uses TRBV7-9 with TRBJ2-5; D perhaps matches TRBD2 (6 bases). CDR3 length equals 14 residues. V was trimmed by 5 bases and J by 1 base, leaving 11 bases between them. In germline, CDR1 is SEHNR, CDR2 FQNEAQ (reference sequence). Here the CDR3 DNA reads TGTGCCAGCAGCCCCGTGGGACTCCAAGAGACCCAGTACTTC. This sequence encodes CASSPVGLQETQYF.

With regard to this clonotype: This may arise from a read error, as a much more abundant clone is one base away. CDR3: CSVVVRGRRDTVYF. In DNA, the CDR3 is TGCAGCGTTGTAGTCAGGGGTAGGAGGGACACCGTATATTTT. The chain links TRBV29-1 to TRBJ1-3; a weak D match, TRBD1 (6 bases). The CDR3 totals 14 residues. Germline V gives CDR1 SQVTM, CDR2 ANQGSEA.

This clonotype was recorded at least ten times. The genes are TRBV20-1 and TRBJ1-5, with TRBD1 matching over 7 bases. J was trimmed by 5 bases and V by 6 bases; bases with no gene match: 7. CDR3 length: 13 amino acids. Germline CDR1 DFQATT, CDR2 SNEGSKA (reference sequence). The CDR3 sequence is CSAIQGLDQPQHF. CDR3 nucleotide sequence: TGCAGTGCCATACAGGGGCTGGATCAGCCCCAGCATTTT.